The 2 T cell receptor beta chains reported below all come from one sample, sequenced in a study of T cell responses to AZD1222 COVID-19 vaccine (dated by TCRdb to about 2021). The sample's time point label, decoded: about 28 days (+/-7) after the second vaccine dose. Preparation of the library involved the immunoSEQ multiplex PCR assay. TCRdb carries this immuneACCESS record with in-frame sequences only. Its versions omit some clonotypes, under half of them owing to an unresolved V gene in the studies checked, with the rest unexplained. Present in this sample are some 81,000 clones, about 89% of which were seen just once. The top ten clonotypes cover around 10% of the sample. Sequencing used peripheral blood, obtained 28 days after the second AZD1222 dose. All receptors come from an adult who received the AZD1222 COVID-19 vaccine.

This sequence joins TRBV19 and TRBJ1-1, with D tentatively TRBD1 (5 bases). CDR1 is LNHDA, CDR2 SQIVND, per germline (reference sequence). V was shortened by 8 bases and J by 4 bases, with 20 bases between the two germline ends. CDR3 length: 15 residues. As DNA, the CDR3 is TGTGCCAGTTCTACAACGGGTGGGCAGGGCACTGAAGCTTTCTTT. Protein: CASSTTGGQGTEAFF.

The chain links TRBV11-2 to TRBJ1-5, with TRBD1 matching over 7 bases. The germline V gene has CDR1 SGHAT and CDR2 FQNNGV. V shed 4 bases, J shed 2 bases, and the junction held 5 bases outside the gene matches. The CDR3 runs to 15 residues. The CDR3 region is CASSSRGVGNQPQHF. The CDR3 nucleotides are TGTGCCAGCAGCTCCAGGGGGGTGGGCAATCAGCCCCAGCATTTT.